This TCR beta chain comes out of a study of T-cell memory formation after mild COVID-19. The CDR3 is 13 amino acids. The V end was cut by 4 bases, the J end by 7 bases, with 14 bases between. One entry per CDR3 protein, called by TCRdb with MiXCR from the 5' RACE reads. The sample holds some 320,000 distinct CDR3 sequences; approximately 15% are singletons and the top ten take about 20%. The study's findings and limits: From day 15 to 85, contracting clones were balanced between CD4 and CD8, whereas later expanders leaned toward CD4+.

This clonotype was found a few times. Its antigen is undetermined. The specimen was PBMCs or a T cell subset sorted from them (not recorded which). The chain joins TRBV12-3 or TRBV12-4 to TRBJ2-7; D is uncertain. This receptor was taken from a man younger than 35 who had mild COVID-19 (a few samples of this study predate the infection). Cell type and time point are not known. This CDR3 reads CASSSKGFGEQYF. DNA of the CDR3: TGTGCCAGCAGTTCTAAAGGGTTTGGGGAGCAGTACTTC.